Here is one TCR beta chain with its context. The CDR3 is 16 amino acids. CDR1 and CDR2 (germline): SNHLY, FYNNEI. The V and J ends lost 0 bases and 5 bases, in that order; junction bases with no gene match: 9. Sequencing of TCR beta was undertaken in CD8+ and CD4+ T cells derived from blood. The sample comes from a study of CD8 T cells in Susac syndrome. With random hexamers, roughly 0.45 to 1 ug RNA was reverse transcribed. The immunoSEQ assay covered 54 Vbeta and 13 Jbeta segments for CDR3. TCRdb re-called the immunoSEQ multiplex PCR reads through MiXCR, storing one row per CDR3 protein. Found here are roughly 140,000 distinct CDR3 sequences, about 94% of them singletons; the top ten hold about 0.19%.

The sequencing input was CD8+ T cells from PBMCs. The TCR was taken from a human donor with multiple sclerosis. The V call is TRBV2, the J call TRBJ2-5, with TRBD1 matching over 7 bases. Written as DNA, the CDR3 is TGTGCCAGCAGTGAAGCCACCGAGGGGGCCGGCGAGACCCAGTACTTC. Protein sequence: CASSEATEGAGETQYF.